This T cell receptor (beta chain) is from a study of blood T cell repertoires in COVID-19. The protocol was immunoSEQ multiplex PCR, while the TCRdb copy is restricted to in-frame clones and leaves out a portion. The repertoire holds 110,000 to 150,000 clones, with approximately 87% as singletons. The V end was cut by 4 bases, the J end by 1 base, with 11 bases between. Germline V gene data show CDR1 as SGHNT and CDR2 as YYREEE (reference sequence). The CDR3 sequence is 14 residues long. The chain links TRBV5-4 to TRBJ1-1; possible D gene TRBD1, 5 bases. The clonotype originates from a man aged 55 to 70 who had recovered from COVID-19. Source material: PBMCs or T cells enriched from blood (not recorded which). The CDR3 reads CASSRGGGNTEAFF. The CDR3 DNA follows: TGTGCCAGCAGCCGTGGGGGAGGGAACACTGAAGCTTTCTTT.